This T cell receptor beta chain was identified in a study of blood T cell repertoires in COVID-19. The CDR3 length is 16 residues. CDR1 is LNHDA, CDR2 SQIVND, per germline (reference sequence). Trimming removed 0 bases from V and 2 bases from J; junction bases left unmatched: 3. This clone was recorded a few times. In the authors' methods: Amplification from reference gene primers served as the basis for estimated nucleated cell counts. Using immunoSEQ multiplex PCR, the repertoire was profiled, and TCRdb retains in-frame clones only, with some absent. V and J calls and clone size are as listed in that table; D and trimming were resolved from the DNA. The profile shows about 200,000 clones, around four fifths of them singletons. Living in 20 to 30 US areas, the participants were between roughly 18 and 90 years of age. Each participant's cohort was designated according to participant-reported clinical history.

Sequencing was performed on PBMCs or T cells enriched from blood (not recorded which). The chain carries TRBV19 and TRBJ2-1; the match to TRBD2 covers 8 bases. This receptor was obtained from a man between 40 and 49 years old who had recovered from COVID-19. CDR3: CASSIDPGLAYNEQFF. The CDR3 bases are TGTGCCAGTAGTATAGACCCGGGACTAGCCTACAATGAGCAGTTCTTC.